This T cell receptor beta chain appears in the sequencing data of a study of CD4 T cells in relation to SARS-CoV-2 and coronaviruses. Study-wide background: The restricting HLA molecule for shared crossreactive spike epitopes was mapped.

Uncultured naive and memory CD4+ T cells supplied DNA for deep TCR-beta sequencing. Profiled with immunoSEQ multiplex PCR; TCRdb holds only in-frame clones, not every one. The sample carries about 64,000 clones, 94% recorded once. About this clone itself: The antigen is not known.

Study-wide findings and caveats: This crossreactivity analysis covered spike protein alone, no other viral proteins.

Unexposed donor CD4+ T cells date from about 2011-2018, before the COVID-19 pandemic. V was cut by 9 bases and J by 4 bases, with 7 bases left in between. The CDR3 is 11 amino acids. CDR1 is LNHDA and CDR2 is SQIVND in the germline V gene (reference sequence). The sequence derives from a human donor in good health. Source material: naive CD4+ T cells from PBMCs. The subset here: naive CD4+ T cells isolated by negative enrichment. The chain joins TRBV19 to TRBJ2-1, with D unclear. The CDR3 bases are TGTGCCAGCAGCAAATACAATGAGCAGTTCTTC. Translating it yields CASSKYNEQFF.